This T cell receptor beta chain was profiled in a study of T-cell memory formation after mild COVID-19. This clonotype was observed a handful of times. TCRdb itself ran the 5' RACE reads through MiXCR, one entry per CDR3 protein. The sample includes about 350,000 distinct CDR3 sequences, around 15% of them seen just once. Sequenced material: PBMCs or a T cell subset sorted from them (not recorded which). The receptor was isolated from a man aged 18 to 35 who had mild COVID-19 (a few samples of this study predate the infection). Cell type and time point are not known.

In nucleotides, the CDR3 is TGCAGTGCTACACTACTAGCGGGGGGATACAATGAGCAGTTCTTC. It translates to CSATLLAGGYNEQFF. The V and J genes are TRBV20-1 and TRBJ2-1; 12 bases are shared with TRBD2. Germline lookup yields CDR1 DFQATT and CDR2 SNEGSKA (reference sequence). With V trimmed by 4 bases and J by 4 bases, 5 bases remained unmatched. This CDR3 comprises 15 residues.